The 14 T cell receptor beta chains given below trace back to one sample, sequenced in a study of T cells after yellow fever vaccination. TCRdb re-derived calls from the 5' RACE reads in MiXCR, one entry per CDR3 protein. Of more than 300,000 distinct CDR3 sequences detected, approximately 4% appear once; the ten largest clones hold around 19%. The specimen comprised PBMCs, sampled 15 days after the yellow fever booster vaccination. These receptors came from a young man who received the YFV17D yellow fever vaccine.

The genes are TRBV9 and TRBJ2-7; 7 positions agree with TRBD1. Germline CDR1 reads SGDLS; CDR2 reads YYNGEE. This CDR3 has 15 residues. Trimming at V came to 0 bases and at J to 2 bases, leaving 5 bases not matched to a gene. The CDR3 loop reads CASSVEGQWTYEQYF. The CDR3 DNA sequence: TGTGCCAGCAGCGTAGAGGGACAGTGGACCTACGAGCAGTACTTC.

The table lists this clonotype with many counts. The V call is TRBV6-5, the J call TRBJ2-5; 8 positions match TRBD2. Looked up from germline, CDR1 is MNHEY and CDR2 is SVGAGI. V shed 5 bases, J shed 4 bases, and the junction held 6 bases outside the gene matches. The CDR3 consists of 14 residues. The CDR3 sequence: CASSLRTSRETQYF. The DNA of the CDR3 is TGTGCCAGCAGTCTGCGGACTAGCAGAGAGACCCAGTACTTC.

The chain has TRBV12-3 or TRBV12-4 and TRBJ2-7; D is possibly TRBD2 (5 bases). This CDR3 contains 15 residues. With 6 bases removed from V and 2 bases from J, the gap between germline ends came to 17 bases. This CDR3 is CASSSGDRFAYEQYF. For the CDR3, the DNA is TGTGCCAGCAGCTCCGGGGATAGGTTTGCCTACGAGCAGTACTTC.

This clonotype has only a few counts. The rearrangement links TRBV12-5 to TRBJ2-3, with 7 nucleotides matching TRBD1. Germline V gives CDR1 LGHNT, CDR2 FRNRAP. The CDR3 has 15 amino acids. Trimming removed 5 bases from V and 1 base from J; junction bases left unmatched: 6. CDR3 in amino acids: CASGPNRGGTDTQYF. The CDR3 DNA is TGTGCTAGTGGTCCTAACAGGGGAGGCACAGATACGCAGTATTTT.

The J gene is TRBJ2-1, the V gene TRBV11-1; D unclear. The CDR3 has 17 residues. CDR1 is SGHAT, CDR2 FQDESV, per germline (reference sequence). The ends were cut back, 5 bases at V and 4 bases at J, with 21 bases in the middle. The DNA for the CDR3 is TGTGCCAGCAGCCCAAGCCGATGGGGTATAGGGTACAATGAGCAGTTCTTC. It is translated as CASSPSRWGIGYNEQFF. The full variable domain, in which reference TRBV11-1 and TRBJ2-1 provide the parts outside the CDR3, is EAEVAQSPRYKITEKSQAVAFWCDPISGHATLYWYRQILGQGPELLVQFQDESVVDDSQLPKDRFSAERLKGVDSTLKIQPAELGDSAMYLCASSPSRWGIGYNEQFFGPGTRLTVL.

This clonotype has ten or more counts. J is TRBJ2-7 and V is TRBV20-1; D call uncertain. Deletions cut 0 bases from V and 4 bases from J, with 16 bases between. CDR1 DFQATT and CDR2 SNEGSKA come from the germline V gene (reference sequence). This CDR3 is 15 amino acids long. The CDR3 region has the DNA TGCAGTGCTAGAGATCCTCGCGGAATCCGGTACGAGCAGTACGTC. Protein sequence: CSARDPRGIRYEQYV.

This clonotype has at least ten counts. This chain uses TRBV29-1 with TRBJ2-7; 7 nucleotides align to TRBD1. The trim removed 2 bases at V and 6 bases at J, leaving 10 bases unmatched. This CDR3 is 14 amino acids long. From germline, CDR1 is SQVTM and CDR2 ANQGSEA. CDR3 sequence (DNA): TGCAGCGTTGAAAAAGGGGGCACAGGCCTCGAGCAGTACTTC. It is translated as CSVEKGGTGLEQYF.

The rearrangement links TRBV21-1 to TRBJ1-6. TRBV21-1 constitutes a pseudogene. There are 15 residues in the CDR3. For the CDR3, the DNA is TGTGCCAGTGTTAGAAGAGGGTCCACAAATTCACCCCTCCACTTT. Translation gives CASVRRGSTNSPLHF.

This clonotype was observed at least ten times. The chain recombines TRBV5-1 with TRBJ2-2; no definite D call. CDR1 and CDR2 from the germline V gene are SGHRS and YFSETQ. With 0 bases removed from V and 5 bases from J, the gap between germline ends came to 8 bases. The CDR3 length is 14 residues. CDR3 sequence: CASSLEWSTGELFF. CDR3 DNA: TGCGCCAGCAGCTTGGAGTGGTCTACCGGGGAGCTGTTTTTT.

The chain employs TRBV4-1 and TRBJ2-2, with 8 bases identical to TRBD1. The ends lost 5 bases at V and 6 bases at J; junction bases unmatched: 14. The length of the CDR3 is 17 residues. CDR1 MGHRA and CDR2 YSYEKL come from the germline V gene. The CDR3 protein is CASSSRDRFRNAGELFF. The DNA of the CDR3 is TGCGCCAGCAGCTCCCGGGACAGGTTTCGAAACGCCGGGGAGCTGTTTTTT.

This clonotype has a count of ten or more. This rearrangement joins TRBV15 to TRBJ1-1; D is unresolved. CDR3 length: 14 residues. V was clipped by 9 bases and J by 5 bases, with 19 bases between them. From germline, CDR1 is LNHNV and CDR2 YYDKDF (reference sequence). The CDR3 spells CATSFLGKGTEAFF. CDR3 nucleotide sequence: TGTGCCACTTCTTTTCTCGGGAAGGGAACTGAAGCTTTCTTT.

This clonotype was detected many times. V and J are TRBV29-1 and TRBJ2-2; D is undetermined. This CDR3 is 14 amino acids long. Germline V lookup: CDR1 SQVTM, CDR2 ANQGSEA. The V and J ends lost 7 bases and 0 bases respectively, with 12 bases between them. The CDR3 is CSAERRTNTGELFF. In DNA form, the CDR3 reads TGCAGCGCGGAAAGGCGTACGAACACCGGGGAGCTGTTTTTT.

The chain links TRBV7-9 to TRBJ1-4; D not certain. There are 13 residues in the CDR3. V was pared by 6 bases and J by 6 bases, with 11 bases between. Germline CDR1 and CDR2: SEHNR and FQNEAQ (reference sequence). As DNA, the CDR3 is TGTGCCAGCAGAACCCCGTCCGATGAAAAACTGTTTTTT. Translated, it gives CASRTPSDEKLFF.

This clonotype was seen repeatedly, ten times or more. This chain connects TRBV7-3 to TRBJ2-7; 11 bases are a match to TRBD2. Germline V CDR1 and CDR2: SGHTA, FQGTGA. This CDR3 comprises 16 residues. V was pared by 2 bases and J by 3 bases, with 6 bases of the junction left unmatched. The CDR3 nucleotides read TGTGCCAGCAGCTTAGATGGACTAGCGGGCATCTACGAGCAGTACTTC. Its translation: CASSLDGLAGIYEQYF.